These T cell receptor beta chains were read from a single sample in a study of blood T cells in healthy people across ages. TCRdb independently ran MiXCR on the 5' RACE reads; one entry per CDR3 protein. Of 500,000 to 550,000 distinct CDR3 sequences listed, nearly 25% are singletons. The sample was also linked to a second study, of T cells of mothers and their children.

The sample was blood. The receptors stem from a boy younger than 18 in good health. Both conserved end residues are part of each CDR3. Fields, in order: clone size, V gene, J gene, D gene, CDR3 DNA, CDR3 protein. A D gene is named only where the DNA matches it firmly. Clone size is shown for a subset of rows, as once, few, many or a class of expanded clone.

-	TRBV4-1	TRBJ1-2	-	TGCGCCAGCAGCCACCCCGGGTCGGGCGACTATGGCTACACCTTC	CASSHPGSGDYGYTF
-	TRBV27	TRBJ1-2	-	TGTGCCAGCAGTTTCTGGCCCAATGAGGATGGCTACACCTTC	CASSFWPNEDGYTF
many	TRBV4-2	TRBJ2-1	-	TGTGCCAGCAGCCAAGATGACTACAATGAGCAGTTCTTC	CASSQDDYNEQFF
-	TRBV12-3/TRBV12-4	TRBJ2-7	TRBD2	TGTGCCAGCAGTTACAAATTCGGGACTAGCGGGGGGGAATACGAGCAGTACTTC	CASSYKFGTSGGEYEQYF
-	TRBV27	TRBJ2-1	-	TGTGCCAGCAGCTCCGGGTTATTGCGGGGGCCGAGCTCCTACAATGAGCAGTTCTTC	CASSSGLLRGPSSYNEQFF
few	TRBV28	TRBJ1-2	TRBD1	TGTGCCAGCAAGTTGGGGACAGAAACCTATGGCTACACCTTC	CASKLGTETYGYTF
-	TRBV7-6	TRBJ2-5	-	TGTGCCAGCAGCGCAAAGAAGTACCAAGAGACCCAGTACTTC	CASSAKKYQETQYF
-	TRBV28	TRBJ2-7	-	TGTGCCAGCAGTACACCATCAGGATTACACTACGAGCAGTACTTC	CASSTPSGLHYEQYF
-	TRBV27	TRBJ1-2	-	TGTGCCAGCAGTTTATTGGTCGGCTATGGCTACACCTTC	CASSLLVGYGYTF
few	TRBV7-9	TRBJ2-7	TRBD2	TGTGCCAGCAGCTCCAGCGGGAGGACCCCCTACGAGCAGTACTTC	CASSSSGRTPYEQYF
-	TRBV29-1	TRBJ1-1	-	TGCAGCGTTGTTGAGGTCCTGAACACTGAAGCTTTCTTT	CSVVEVLNTEAFF
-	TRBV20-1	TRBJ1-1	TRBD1	TGCAGTGCCGAGGACAGGGTGGATGGACCTGAAGCTTTCTTT	CSAEDRVDGPEAFF
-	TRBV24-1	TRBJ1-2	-	TGTGCCGCCAGTGAGACAGCGGACTATGGCTACACCTTC	CAASETADYGYTF
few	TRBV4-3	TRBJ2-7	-	TGCGCCAGCAGCCAAGATCGTTGGGCGGGATACGAGCAGTACTTC	CASSQDRWAGYEQYF
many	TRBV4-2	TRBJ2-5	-	TGTGCCAGCAGCCCGACGCGGTCCCAAGAGACCCAGTACTTC	CASSPTRSQETQYF
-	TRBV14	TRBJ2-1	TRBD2	TGTGCCAGCAGCCAATTGTCTAGCGGGAGCCGCGATGAGCAGTTCTTC	CASSQLSSGSRDEQFF
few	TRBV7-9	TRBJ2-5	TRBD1	TGTGCCAGCACCGAGGGACAGGGCAACCAAGAGACCCAGTACTTC	CASTEGQGNQETQYF
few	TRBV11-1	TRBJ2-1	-	TGTGCCAGCAGCTCCCGGGACACCTATTCCTACAATGAGCAGTTCTTC	CASSSRDTYSYNEQFF
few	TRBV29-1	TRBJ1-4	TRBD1	TGCAGCACACTGATGGGGACAGGAAATGAAAAACTGTTTTTT	CSTLMGTGNEKLFF
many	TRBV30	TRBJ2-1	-	TGTGCCTGGAGTGTTGGGGGTGAGCAGTTCTTC	CAWSVGGEQFF
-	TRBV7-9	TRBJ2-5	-	TGTGCCAGCAGCATAACCAGGGGCGCCGAGACCCAGTACTTC	CASSITRGAETQYF
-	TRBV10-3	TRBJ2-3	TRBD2	TGTGCCATCGCGGAAGCGGGGGGAGGAGATACGCAGTATTTT	CAIAEAGGGDTQYF
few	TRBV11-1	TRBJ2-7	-	TGTGCCAGCAGCACCGACAGAATCCTAACCTACGAGCAGTACTTC	CASSTDRILTYEQYF
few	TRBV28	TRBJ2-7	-	TGTGCCAGCAGGAAACTGGCGGGTCGACTAGTGGATTCCTACGAGCAGTACTTC	CASRKLAGRLVDSYEQYF
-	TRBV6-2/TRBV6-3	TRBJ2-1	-	TGTGCCAGCAGTTACAAATTGGGCTCCTACAATGAGCAGTTCTTC	CASSYKLGSYNEQFF
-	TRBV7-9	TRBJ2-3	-	TGTGCCAGCAGCGATCGACAGGGCACAGATACGCAGTATTTT	CASSDRQGTDTQYF
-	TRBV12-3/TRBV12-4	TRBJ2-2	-	TGTGCCAGCAGTCTATCTACGTCCGGGGAGCTGTTTTTT	CASSLSTSGELFF
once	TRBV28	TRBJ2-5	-	TGTGCCAGCAGTTTCCAAGAGCCCCAGTACTTC	CASSFQEPQYF
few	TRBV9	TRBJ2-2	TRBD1	TGTGCCAGTGGGGGACAGGGACTCGGGGAGCTGTTTTTT	CASGGQGLGELFF
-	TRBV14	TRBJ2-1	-	TGTGCCAGCACACGGGGCCATGAGCAGTTCTTC	CASTRGHEQFF
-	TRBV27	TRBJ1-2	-	TGTGCCAGCAGCAGAACAGGGAGCATAGGCTACACCTTC	CASSRTGSIGYTF
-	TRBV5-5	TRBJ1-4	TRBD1	TGTGCCAGCAGCTCCAACCCTTCCGGGACAGGGATGGAAAAACTGTTTTTT	CASSSNPSGTGMEKLFF
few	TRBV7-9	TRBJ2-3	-	TGTGCCAGCAGCTTAGGCGAGGGTCAGAGAACAGATACGCAGTATTTT	CASSLGEGQRTDTQYF
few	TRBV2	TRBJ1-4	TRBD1	TGTGCCAGCATTCTCCCAGGGACAGGGGGTTTGCTGTTTTTT	CASILPGTGGLLFF
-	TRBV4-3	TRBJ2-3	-	TGCGCCAGCAGCCAAGATCGCCAAAAAGATACGCAGTATTTT	CASSQDRQKDTQYF
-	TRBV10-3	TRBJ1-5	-	TGTGCCATCGGGCAGCTAGGCAATCAGCCCCAGCATTTT	CAIGQLGNQPQHF
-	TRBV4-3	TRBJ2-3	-	TGCGCCAGCAGCCAAGAACCCAACACAGATACGCAGTATTTT	CASSQEPNTDTQYF
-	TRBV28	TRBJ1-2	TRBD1	TGTGCCAGCAGTAGAAGACAGGGACGGTATGGCTACACCTTC	CASSRRQGRYGYTF
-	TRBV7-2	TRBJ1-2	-	TGTGCCAGCAGCCCAGAAGGGACCGTCATCTATGGCTACACCTTC	CASSPEGTVIYGYTF
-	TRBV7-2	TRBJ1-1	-	TGTGCCAGCAGCTTAGTGGGTTCCTACATGAACACTGAAGCTTTCTTT	CASSLVGSYMNTEAFF
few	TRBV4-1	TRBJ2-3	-	TGCGCCAGCAGCCCCAAGGGGCGGCCCAGGGGTAGGGCAGATACGCAGTATTTT	CASSPKGRPRGRADTQYF
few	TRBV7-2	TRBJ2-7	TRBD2	TGTGCCAGCAGCTTAACTAGCGGAAAGGCCTCCTACGAGCAGTACTTC	CASSLTSGKASYEQYF
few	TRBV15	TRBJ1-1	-	TGTGCCACCAGCAGAGTCGGAGGGGGTTTGGGCACTGAAGCTTTCTTT	CATSRVGGGLGTEAFF
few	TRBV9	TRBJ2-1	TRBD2	TGTGCCAGCAGAGAAGGGACTAGCGGCAATGAGCAGTTCTTC	CASREGTSGNEQFF
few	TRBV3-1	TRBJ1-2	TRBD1	TGTGCCAGCAGCCGGCCGACAGGGGACTATGGCTACACCTTC	CASSRPTGDYGYTF
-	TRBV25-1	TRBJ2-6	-	TGTGCCAGCAGTGCCCGGAGAAACTCTGGGGCCAACGTCCTGACTTTC	CASSARRNSGANVLTF
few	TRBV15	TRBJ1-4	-	TGTGCCACCAGCAGAGGGGCAGAAAATGAAAAACTGTTTTTT	CATSRGAENEKLFF
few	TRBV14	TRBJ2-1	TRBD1	TGTGCCAGCAGCCAAGATGGCCCGGCACAGGGGTACAATGAGCAGTTCTTC	CASSQDGPAQGYNEQFF
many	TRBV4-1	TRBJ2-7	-	TGCGCCAGCAGCCGAACGAAGGACGGGCTTGGCTACGAGCAGTACTTC	CASSRTKDGLGYEQYF
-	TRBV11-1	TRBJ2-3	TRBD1	TGTGCCGGCAGGCCTCGACCGGGACAGGGGAGAGATACGCAGTATTTT	CAGRPRPGQGRDTQYF